What follows describes a single TCR beta chain. Its antigen is still unknown. This entry belongs to a study of cytomegalovirus exposure and HLA in healthy donors. Study-wide context: The use of the same platform for the roughly 120 validation repertoires and the 550 to 850 first-cohort repertoires was reported by a later analysis.

The repertoire was sequenced with immunoSEQ multiplex PCR; TCRdb's copy has only in-frame clones and lacks some. The data show under 250,000 clones, with around 80% seen just once and 0.95% to 1.5% held by the top ten. The donors were in the roughly 110-subject validation cohort, distinct from the roughly 700-subject first cohort. This CDR3 spans 14 amino acids. Germline trimming cut 4 bases from V and 3 bases from J; bases unmatched to any gene: 7. CDR1 and CDR2 (germline): SGHRS, YFSETQ. General study points: According to the study, some 160 TCR beta chains were cytomegalovirus-associated. There were some public TCRs occurring in many donors, but most TCR sequences were rare.

The sequence was obtained from a woman between 25 and 40 years old in good health and CMV-seronegative. V gene TRBV5-1 combines with J gene TRBJ2-7; TRBD1 matches 7 bases. Sequenced sample: PBMCs. The CDR3 reads CASSGRTGLYEQYF. CDR3 DNA sequence: TGCGCCAGCAGCGGCCGGACAGGCCTCTACGAGCAGTACTTC.